The source of this TCR beta chain is a study of CD8+ T cells in alopecia areata listed by TCRdb under 2018. In terms of the full investigation: Treated patients were enrolled in an open-label pilot trial of oral tofacitinib, 5 to 10 mg twice daily, for moderate-to-severe alopecia areata. Tofacitinib was given for 6 to 18 months, followed by 6 months of follow-up off drug to assess delayed response and recurrence. For the treated patients, the SALT score, which quantifies what percentage of scalp surface area is affected, served as the measure of disease severity. The study used high-throughput TCRbeta sequencing to examine T cell clonal expansion in alopecia areata, in both the C3H/HeJ mouse model and human patients. On the human side, TCRbeta sequencing was run on scalp tissue and on sorted CD4+ and CD8+ peripheral blood T cells from healthy controls and from alopecia areata patients with either patchy or totalis/universalis disease. Patients on tofacitinib were biopsied at baseline and after 4 and 24 weeks of treatment, and several of the patients also had a later scalp biopsy. Scalp clonality was compared among normal scalp (n=4), patchy alopecia areata scalp (n=8), and alopecia totalis/universalis scalp (n=8). The RNA source kit depended on sample type: the PAXgene miRNA kit for fixed scalp, the miRNeasy kit for PBMCs, and the RNeasy kit for mouse skin. TCRbeta CDR3 regions were amplified by immunoSEQ multiplex PCR using 35 Vbeta forward and 13 Jbeta reverse primers. What the study reported, not specific to this receptor: Unlike mouse skin, which is dominated by gammadelta T cells, normal human skin has resident alphabeta T cells that are also sequenced, and this complicates analysis of the scalp TCR repertoire. Compared with mice, TCR sequences shared between patients were less clear, possibly partly because of HLA diversity across the patient population. During tofacitinib treatment, many expanded lesional clones remained in scalp and blood, and this persistence may partly explain relapse after treatment is stopped. Higher clonality and more expanded CD8+ clones were observed in lesional scalp than in normal scalp, particularly in alopecia totalis/universalis, a finding suggestive of antigenic drive. With tofacitinib, both scalp clonality and the number of expanded CD8+ clones among the top 100 scalp clones went down significantly. The treated cohort was small, with a single nonresponder, so links between baseline CD8+ expansion and response need larger studies.

According to the germline V gene, CDR1 reads SQVTM and CDR2 reads ANQGSEA. The CDR3 has 14 amino acids, counting the end cysteine and phenylalanine. The CDR3 DNA has 42 bases and is translated from base 1. Trimming removed 4 bases from V and 8 bases from J, leaving 18 bases between the germline ends. Comment on this clone: There is no known antigen for this receptor. No much larger clone is present one base from it, and per-base qualities are unavailable.

The label giving this sample's time point can be read as: four to five weeks on oral tofacitinib. The treatment or condition tag for this specimen amounts to: oral pan-JAK inhibitor, 5-10 mg twice daily. From alopecia areata patients, peripheral blood was collected along with lesional scalp punch biopsies. PBMCs were separated by density centrifugation and stained for CD3, CD4 and CD8, after which CD4+ and CD8+ T cells were sorted on a FACSAria. The library was generated by the immunoSEQ multiplex PCR assay. RNA was extracted from all samples and reverse transcribed into cDNA, which served as template for TCR sequencing. SuperScript III was used for first-strand cDNA synthesis, primed with a 2:1 mix of oligo-dT and random hexamers. A synthetic immune receptor repertoire was used to gauge amplification bias, and whatever bias remained was removed computationally. The original methods were these. Raw reads were preprocessed to remove errors, and CDR3 was defined by IMGT conventions from the conserved cysteine to phenylalanine. To get clonality, Shannon entropy was normalized by log2 of the number of productive unique TCRs and the result was subtracted from 1. Whether scalp clones were CD4 or CD8 was inferred by matching scalp TCRbeta sequences against CD4 and CD8 repertoires sorted from blood. Entries here come from immuneACCESS through TCRdb and include only in-frame sequences with V and J called. Some clones fail to appear in such tables; in the studies checked, an unresolved V gene covers under half of the shortfall, and the cause of the remainder is unknown. For V, J and clone size, that table is used; D and trimming come from the DNA. Recorded for this sample are some 200,000 clones; 50% to 60% of them occurred a single time. Of the sample, 1.5% to 2% is held by the ten largest clones.

This specimen consisted of CD4+ T cells sorted from blood, obtained at week 4, from a patient treated with tofacitinib. This sequence originates from a human donor with alopecia areata. The rearrangement joined TRBV29-1 to TRBJ1-5, with the identity of the D gene unclear. The CDR3 here reads CSVAVGTRTEPQHF. DNA sequence: TGCAGCGTTGCTGTGGGTACCCGGACGGAGCCCCAGCATTTT.